One and the same sample provided the 30 T cell receptor beta chains below, sequenced in a study of cytomegalovirus exposure and HLA in healthy donors. A multiplex PCR was run with 60 Vbeta primers and 13 Jbeta primers. The table came from immunoSEQ multiplex PCR; TCRdb's copy has only in-frame clones and leaves some out. The sample includes around 140,000 clones, about 74% of them seen just once. What was sequenced was PBMCs. The receptors were sampled from a man aged 35 to 55 in good health and CMV-seropositive.

The V and J genes are TRBV6-7 and TRBJ1-2; D is undetermined. TRBV6-7 qualifies as an ORF whose function is uncertain. Trimming shortened V by 2 bases and J by 4 bases, and 26 bases separated the two germline ends. CDR3 length equals 19 residues. DNA for the CDR3: TGTGCCAGCAGTTACGCCCTATCCTCCCGAACCTGTCGGGGCTATGGCTACACCTTC. This sequence encodes CASSYALSSRTCRGYGYTF.

The CDR3 sequence is CASSVGGGRDTGELFF. DNA for the CDR3: TGTGCCAGCAGCGTAGGAGGCGGGAGGGACACCGGGGAGCTGTTTTTT. The chain couples TRBV9 to TRBJ2-2; 9 nucleotides align to TRBD2. Germline assignment: CDR1 SGDLS and CDR2 YYNGEE. Losses at the gene ends were 0 bases for V and 3 bases for J; bases not matched to a gene: 3. This CDR3 spans 16 amino acids.

The chain is built from TRBV2 and TRBJ1-4, with TRBD1 matching over 8 bases. V was clipped by 7 bases and J by 7 bases; unmatched bases: 5. Germline loops: CDR1 SNHLY, CDR2 FYNNEI. The CDR3 consists of 13 residues. The CDR3 region has the DNA TGTGCCAGCAACGGACAGGGTGGTGAAAAACTGTTTTTT. Translated, it gives CASNGQGGEKLFF.

The chain combines TRBV5-5 with TRBJ1-3; D uncertain. CDR3 length: 14 amino acids. V dropped 4 bases and J dropped 0 bases, with 8 bases sitting between them. CDR1 is SGHKS, CDR2 YYEKEE, per germline (reference sequence). The CDR3 DNA follows: TGTGCCAGCAGCCGCGGGGACTCTGGAAACACCATATATTTT. Protein: CASSRGDSGNTIYF.

The chain combines TRBV5-6 with TRBJ1-5, with D possibly matching TRBD1 (6 bases). Trimming left V 1 base short and J 6 bases short, with 11 bases between. Germline assignment: CDR1 SGHDT and CDR2 YYEEEE. The CDR3 is 14 amino acids. The CDR3 loop reads CASSLRGYGQPQHF. The DNA of the CDR3 is TGTGCCAGCAGCTTGAGGGGGTACGGTCAGCCCCAGCATTTT.

The rearrangement uses TRBV9 and TRBJ1-1, with TRBD1 identical over 7 bases. The CDR3 is made up of 15 amino acids. V lost 2 bases to trimming and J lost 0 bases; unmatched junction nucleotides: 4. The germline V gene encodes CDR1 SGDLS and CDR2 YYNGEE. The CDR3 reads CASSVGQSMNTEAFF. The DNA of the CDR3 is TGTGCCAGCAGCGTGGGACAGAGCATGAACACTGAAGCTTTCTTT.

This clone came up a few times. The chain recombines TRBV27 with TRBJ2-1, with 14 bases aligning to TRBD2. The CDR3 contains 15 residues. The germline CDR1 and CDR2 sequences are MNHEY and SMNVEV (reference sequence). After removal of 5 bases from V and 10 bases from J, the junction contained 7 bases not matched to a gene. CDR3 DNA sequence: TGTGCCAGCAGTCCCGGGACTAGCGGGAGATTAGAGCAGTTCTTC. Its protein is CASSPGTSGRLEQFF.

The chain links TRBV5-1 to TRBJ2-5, with D perhaps matching TRBD2 (6 bases). Trimming shortened V by 4 bases and J by 4 bases, and 17 bases separated the two germline ends. Germline V gene data show CDR1 as SGHRS and CDR2 as YFSETQ. The CDR3 runs to 15 residues. The CDR3 DNA reads as TGCGCCAGCAGCCTAGGGGACTCCCTGGGAGAGACCCAGTACTTC. It codes for CASSLGDSLGETQYF.

The chain couples TRBV10-3 to TRBJ2-3; 8 nucleotides match TRBD2. Germline V lookup: CDR1 ENHRY, CDR2 SYGVKD. V dropped 8 bases and J dropped 0; count of bases not matched to a gene: 7. The CDR3 runs to 15 residues. CDR3 sequence: CAIRRSGASTDTQYF. CDR3 nucleotide sequence: TGTGCCATCCGACGTAGCGGGGCTAGCACAGATACGCAGTATTTT.

V is TRBV5-6 and J is TRBJ2-2; D perhaps matches TRBD2 (6 bases). Trimming left V 4 bases short and J 6 bases short, with 19 bases between. The germline CDR1 and CDR2 sequences are SGHDT and YYEEEE. The CDR3 is 16 amino acids. The CDR3 spells CASSPAGLPLAGELFF. The CDR3 DNA sequence: TGTGCCAGCAGCCCTGCGGGACTCCCATTGGCCGGGGAGCTGTTTTTT. Complete variable domain (other parts from reference TRBV5-6 and TRBJ2-2): DAGVTQSPTHLIKTRGQQVTLRCSPKSGHDTVSWYQQALGQGPQFIFQYYEEEERQRGNFPDRFSGHQFPNYSSELNVNALLLGDSALYLCASSPAGLPLAGELFFGEGSRLTVL.

The chain links TRBV9 to TRBJ2-1; 10 nucleotides line up with TRBD1. The V segment lost 4 bases and the J segment 8 bases; nucleotides outside the gene matches: 9. The CDR3 contains 15 residues. Germline V gives CDR1 SGDLS, CDR2 YYNGEE. CDR3 region: CASSPDRGPRDEQFF. The CDR3 DNA reads as TGTGCCAGCAGCCCAGACAGGGGGCCAAGGGATGAGCAGTTCTTC.

Only a few counts were recorded for this clone. The J gene is TRBJ2-7, the V gene TRBV6-5; TRBD2 aligns across 8 bases. CDR1 is MNHEY and CDR2 is SVGAGI in the germline V gene. Germline trimming cut 2 bases from V and 5 bases from J; bases unmatched to any gene: 8. This CDR3 region has 15 residues. The CDR3: CASSYGAGAVHEQYF. CDR3 bases: TGTGCCAGCAGTTACGGAGCGGGAGCAGTCCACGAGCAGTACTTC.

The rearrangement uses TRBV28 and TRBJ1-6; D is unclear. The V end lost 5 bases, the J end lost 7 bases, and 9 bases lay between the germline ends. The CDR3 has 13 residues. Germline V CDR1 and CDR2: MDHEN, SYDVKM. For the CDR3, the DNA is TGTGCCAGCAGTCCACTCCCCAATTCACCCCTCCACTTT. Amino acids: CASSPLPNSPLHF.

Here the CDR3 DNA reads TGTGCCAGCAGCTTAGGGGACAGGGTGGACTCACCCCTCCACTTT. Translation: CASSLGDRVDSPLHF. V is TRBV7-9 and J is TRBJ1-6, with TRBD1 matching over 9 bases. The CDR3 totals 15 residues. J lost 10 bases, V lost 1 base, and 5 bases had no gene match. Per the germline V gene, CDR1 is SEHNR and CDR2 is FQNEAQ (reference sequence).

V gene TRBV20-1 combines with J gene TRBJ2-5; maybe TRBD1 (5 bases). The J call is doubtful: the DNA matches TRBJ2-7 better. CDR1 DFQATT and CDR2 SNEGSKA come from the germline V gene (reference sequence). This CDR3 comprises 11 residues. CDR3: CSARDNYEQYF. The CDR3 nucleotides read TGCAGTGCTAGGGACAATTACGAGCAGTACTTC.

The chain links TRBV4-1 to TRBJ1-1; 9 nucleotides align to TRBD1. V lost 2 bases to trimming and J lost 4 bases; unmatched junction nucleotides: 8. This CDR3 region has 16 residues. Germline CDR1 and CDR2: MGHRA and YSYEKL. The CDR3 DNA is TGCGCCAGCAGCCAACGAGGACAGGGGAGAGTCACTGAAGCTTTCTTT. This gives the protein CASSQRGQGRVTEAFF.

This clone has just one count. The chain has TRBV4-2 and TRBJ2-1, with 9 bases lining up with TRBD2. This CDR3 region has 15 residues. The V segment lost 0 bases and the J segment 6 bases; nucleotides outside the gene matches: 3. The V gene's germline CDR1 is LGHNA and CDR2 YNFKEQ. The CDR3 nucleotides are TGTGCCAGCAGCCAAGAGGGGACTAGCTTCAATGAGCAGTTCTTC. Translated: CASSQEGTSFNEQFF.

The chain links TRBV11-2 to TRBJ2-7; a weak D match, TRBD1 (6 bases). Germline V gives CDR1 SGHAT, CDR2 FQNNGV. Trimming took 1 base from V and 3 from J, leaving 10 bases between them. This CDR3 comprises 14 residues. The CDR3 DNA follows: TGTGCCAGCAGCTTAGTCGGCAGGGGCTACGAGCAGTACTTC. This encodes CASSLVGRGYEQYF.

The genes are TRBV6-5 and TRBJ2-7; 8 positions match TRBD2. The CDR3 is 14 residues long. Germline V gene lookup returns CDR1 MNHEY and CDR2 SVGAGI. The V gene end was trimmed by 6 bases and the J gene end by 6 bases; junction bases not matched to a gene: 10. CDR3 loop: CASRQPGLVSEQYF. DNA of the CDR3: TGTGCCAGCAGGCAGCCGGGACTAGTTTCCGAGCAGTACTTC.

The genes are TRBV7-2 and TRBJ1-1; D is undetermined. The V end lost 2 bases, the J end lost 0 bases, and 10 bases lay between the germline ends. There are 15 residues in the CDR3. From germline, CDR1 is SGHTA and CDR2 FQGNSA. CDR3 DNA: TGTGCCAGCAGCTTAATGTTAAGCATGAACACTGAAGCTTTCTTT. Translation gives CASSLMLSMNTEAFF.

The chain has TRBV2 and TRBJ1-1; 7 nucleotides line up with TRBD1. The CDR3 loop spans 15 amino acids. J was trimmed by 1 base and V by 6 bases; bases with no gene match: 8. CDR1 and CDR2 from the germline V gene are SNHLY and FYNNEI. In nucleotides, the CDR3 is TGTGCCAGCAGCAGCCACAGGGGCCAGAACACTGAAGCTTTCTTT. Its protein is CASSSHRGQNTEAFF. The full variable domain, rest sourced from reference TRBV2 and TRBJ1-1, is EPEVTQTPSHQVTQMGQEVILRCVPISNHLYFYWYRQILGQKVEFLVSFYNNEISEKSEIFDDQFSVERPDGSNFTLKIRSTKLEDSAMYFCASSSHRGQNTEAFFGQGTRLTVV.

This chain joins TRBV18 and TRBJ1-2, with a tentative D call TRBD1 (6 bases). CDR1 KGHSH and CDR2 LQKENI come from the germline V gene. The CDR3 has 13 amino acids. V was pared by 3 bases and J by 4 bases, with 9 bases between. The CDR3 nucleotides are TGTGCCAGCTCACCGGACAGAACCTATGGCTACACCTTC. It encodes CASSPDRTYGYTF.

This sequence joins TRBV27 and TRBJ2-3; D unclear. Between the trimmed V and J ends, which lost 6 bases and 6 bases, there was a span of 16 bases. This CDR3 has 14 amino acids. Germline loops: CDR1 MNHEY, CDR2 SMNVEV (reference sequence). CDR3 bases: TGTGCCAGCAGCCCCCCATACTTACCGGATACGCAGTATTTT. Residues: CASSPPYLPDTQYF.

The V gene is TRBV10-3, the J gene TRBJ2-2; TRBD1 is a possible D gene (7 bases). V was shortened by 6 bases and J by 4 bases, with 12 bases between the two germline ends. Looked up from germline, CDR1 is ENHRY and CDR2 is SYGVKD. The CDR3 is 14 residues long. CDR3 amino acids: CAIRDRDFTGELFF. Written as DNA, the CDR3 is TGTGCCATCAGAGACAGGGACTTCACCGGGGAGCTGTTTTTT.

This clone has only a few counts. Germline and junction disagree at one end, which may indicate a read error. This chain connects TRBV7-6 to TRBJ2-7; TRBD2 might be the D (6 bases). The CDR3 extends over 12 amino acids. CDR1 and CDR2 (germline): SGHVS, FNYEAQ. CDR3 DNA sequence: TGCCGCGGGACGTCCCCTTACCACGAGCAGTACTTC. It codes for CRGTSPYHEQYF. The whole variable domain, filled in from reference TRBV7-6 and TRBJ2-7, reads GAGVSQSPRYKVTKRGQDVALRCDPISGHVSLYWYRQALGQGPEFLTYFNYEAQQDKSGLPNDRFSAERPEGSISTLTIQRTEQRDSAMYRCRGTSPYHEQYFGPGTRLTVT.

CDR3 nucleotide sequence: TGCGCCAGCAGTCCGGACAGGGCCGGCGAGCAGTACTTC. Its protein is CASSPDRAGEQYF. This chain connects TRBV10-1 to TRBJ2-7; 8 bases agree with TRBD1. Looked up from germline, CDR1 is WNHNN and CDR2 is SYGVQD (reference sequence). V shed 5 bases and J 6 bases; nucleotides not matched to a gene: 6. This CDR3 is built from 13 residues.

The chain joins TRBV27 to TRBJ2-7, with 8 positions matching TRBD1. This CDR3 region has 16 residues. With V trimmed by 5 bases and J by 0 bases, 9 bases remained unmatched. The germline V gene has CDR1 MNHEY and CDR2 SMNVEV (reference sequence). The CDR3 sequence is CASSRSPTGVSYEQYF. In DNA form, the CDR3 reads TGTGCCAGCAGTCGATCCCCGACAGGGGTCTCCTACGAGCAGTACTTC.

The CDR3 DNA is TGTGCCAGCAGTCCCCCTCTAAGTCCCTACGAGCAGTACTTC. This encodes CASSPPLSPYEQYF. The rearrangement links TRBV28 to TRBJ2-7; D is unresolved. Trimming took 5 bases from V and 2 from J, leaving 13 bases between them. The CDR3 covers 14 residues. CDR1 is MDHEN and CDR2 is SYDVKM in the germline V gene.

The J gene is TRBJ2-2, the V gene TRBV9, with 8 bases lining up with TRBD2. The junction had 14 bases not matched to a gene; V was cut back by 6 bases and J by 4 bases. CDR1 and CDR2 (germline): SGDLS, YYNGEE. The CDR3 totals 17 residues. CDR3 residues: CASTTTSAGGRTGELFF. The CDR3 bases are TGTGCCAGCACCACTACCTCGGCGGGAGGCCGCACCGGGGAGCTGTTTTTT.

The CDR3 protein is CAIREGQGSYEQYF. CDR3 sequence (DNA): TGTGCCATCAGGGAAGGACAGGGGTCCTACGAGCAGTACTTC. This sequence joins TRBV10-3 and TRBJ2-7, with 9 bases fitting TRBD1. The junction had 4 bases not matched to a gene; V was cut back by 6 bases and J by 1 base. The CDR3 consists of 14 residues. Germline V gene sequence: CDR1 ENHRY, CDR2 SYGVKD.